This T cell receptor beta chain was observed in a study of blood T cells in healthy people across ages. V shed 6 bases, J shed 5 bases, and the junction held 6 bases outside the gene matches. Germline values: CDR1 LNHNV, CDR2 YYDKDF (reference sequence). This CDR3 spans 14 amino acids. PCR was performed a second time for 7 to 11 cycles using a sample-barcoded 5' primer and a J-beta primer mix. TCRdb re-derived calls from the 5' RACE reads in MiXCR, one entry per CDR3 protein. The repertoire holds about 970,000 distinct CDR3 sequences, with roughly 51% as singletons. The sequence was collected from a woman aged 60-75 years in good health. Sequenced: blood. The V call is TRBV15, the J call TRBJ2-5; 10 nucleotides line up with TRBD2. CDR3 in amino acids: CATRVAGGGETQYF. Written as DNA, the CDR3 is TGTGCCACCAGGGTAGCGGGAGGAGGTGAGACCCAGTACTTC.